This T cell receptor (beta chain) originates from a study of CXCR3-negative and CXCR3-positive naive CD8 T cells. Study-wide context: Sequencing gave some 130 million TRB reads overall, about 1.5 +/- 0.3 million per library.

This CDR3 region has 18 residues. The germline V gene has CDR1 LNHDA and CDR2 SQIVND (reference sequence). Within the CD8+ T cell compartment, naive cells were CD45RO-CCR7+CD27+CD95-. Comment on this clonotype: The antigen remains undetermined.

Findings of the study overall: In cryopreserved cells, CXCR3 expression partially decreased, and fresh PBMCs were used in most assays. With surface CD5 comparable between naive subsets, TCR strength was estimated using properties derived from the TRB CDR3.

5' RACE with UMI labels generated the TRB cDNA libraries. TCRdb reprocessed the 5' RACE reads and reports one entry per CDR3 protein, with no DNA. Its table lists about 46,000 distinct CDR3 sequences. The chain carries TRBV19 and TRBJ1-5; checking the TCRdb D call of TRBD1 is not possible without DNA. The sample consisted of naive CXCR3- CD8+ T cells from blood. Subset denoted: CD45RO-CCR7+CD27+CD95- naive CD8+ T cells lacking CXCR3 (TNR3-). The receptor was isolated from a human donor in good health. Some clones in this sample may be carry-over from other donors' samples. CDR3 loop: CASSLSGTGGASNQPQHF. The whole variable domain, filled in from reference TRBV19 and TRBJ1-5, reads DGGITQSPKYLFRKEGQNVTLSCEQNLNHDAMYWYRQDPGQGLRLIYYSQIVNDFQKGDIAEGYSVSREKKESFPLTVTSAQKNPTAFYLCASSLSGTGGASNQPQHFGDGTRLSIL.